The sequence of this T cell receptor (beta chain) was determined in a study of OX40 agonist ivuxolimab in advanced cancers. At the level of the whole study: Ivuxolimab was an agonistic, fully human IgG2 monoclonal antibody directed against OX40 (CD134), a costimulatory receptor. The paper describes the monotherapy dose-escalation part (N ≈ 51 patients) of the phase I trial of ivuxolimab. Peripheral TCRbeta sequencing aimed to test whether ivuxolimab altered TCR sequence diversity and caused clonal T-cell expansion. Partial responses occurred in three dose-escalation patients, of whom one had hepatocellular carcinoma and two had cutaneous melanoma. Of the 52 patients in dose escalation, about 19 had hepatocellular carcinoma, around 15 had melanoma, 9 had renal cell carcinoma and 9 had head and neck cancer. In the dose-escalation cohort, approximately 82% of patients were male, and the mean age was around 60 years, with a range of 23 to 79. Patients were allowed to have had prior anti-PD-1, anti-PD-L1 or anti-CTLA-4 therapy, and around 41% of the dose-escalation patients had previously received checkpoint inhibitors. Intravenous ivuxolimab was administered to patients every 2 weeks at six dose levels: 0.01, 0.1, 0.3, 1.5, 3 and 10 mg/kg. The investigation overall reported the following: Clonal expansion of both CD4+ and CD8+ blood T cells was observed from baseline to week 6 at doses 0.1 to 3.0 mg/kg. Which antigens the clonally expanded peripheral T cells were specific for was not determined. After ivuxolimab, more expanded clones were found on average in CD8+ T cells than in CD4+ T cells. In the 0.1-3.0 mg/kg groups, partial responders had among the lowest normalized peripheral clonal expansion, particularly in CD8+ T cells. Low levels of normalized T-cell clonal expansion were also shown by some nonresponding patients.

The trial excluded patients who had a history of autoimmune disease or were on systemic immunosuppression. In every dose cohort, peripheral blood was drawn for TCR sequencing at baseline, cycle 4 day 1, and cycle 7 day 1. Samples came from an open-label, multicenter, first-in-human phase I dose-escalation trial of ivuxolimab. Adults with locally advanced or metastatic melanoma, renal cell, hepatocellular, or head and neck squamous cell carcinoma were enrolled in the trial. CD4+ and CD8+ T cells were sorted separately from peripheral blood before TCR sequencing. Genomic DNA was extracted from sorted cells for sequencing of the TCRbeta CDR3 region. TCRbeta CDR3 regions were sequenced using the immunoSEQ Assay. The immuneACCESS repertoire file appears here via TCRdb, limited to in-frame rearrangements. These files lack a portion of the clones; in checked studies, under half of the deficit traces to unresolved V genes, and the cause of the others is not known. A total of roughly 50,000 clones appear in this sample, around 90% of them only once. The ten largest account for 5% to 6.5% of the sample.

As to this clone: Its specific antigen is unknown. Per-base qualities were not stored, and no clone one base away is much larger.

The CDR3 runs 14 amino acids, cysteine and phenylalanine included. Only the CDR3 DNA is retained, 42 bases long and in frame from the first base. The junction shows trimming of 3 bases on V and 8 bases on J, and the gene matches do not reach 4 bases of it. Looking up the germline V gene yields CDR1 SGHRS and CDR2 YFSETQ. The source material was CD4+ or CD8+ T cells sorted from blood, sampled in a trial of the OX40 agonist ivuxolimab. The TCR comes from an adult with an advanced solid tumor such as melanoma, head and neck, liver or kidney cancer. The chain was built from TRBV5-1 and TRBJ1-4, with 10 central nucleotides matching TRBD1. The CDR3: CASSSGQGQEKLFF. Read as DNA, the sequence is TGCGCCAGCAGCTCGGGACAGGGGCAAGAAAAACTGTTTTTT.